One and the same sample provided the 22 T cell receptor beta chains below, sequenced in a study of blood T cell repertoires in COVID-19. Profiled with immunoSEQ multiplex PCR; TCRdb holds only in-frame clones, not every one. The sample lists over 85,000 clones, 72% occurring once. The sample taken for sequencing was peripheral blood. The source is a woman aged 55-75 years with acute or convalescent COVID-19.

The V and J genes are TRBV19 and TRBJ2-5, with 9 bases lining up with TRBD2. The trim removed 1 base at V and 2 bases at J, leaving 5 bases unmatched. Germline V gene lookup returns CDR1 LNHDA and CDR2 SQIVND (reference sequence). The CDR3 has 16 amino acids. CDR3 in amino acids: CASSIGGLAIQETQYF. In DNA, the CDR3 is TGTGCCAGTAGTATAGGGGGACTAGCCATTCAAGAGACCCAGTACTTC.

This chain uses TRBV4-1 with TRBJ2-5; 10 nucleotides match TRBD2. V was pared by 5 bases and J by 4 bases, with 7 bases of the junction left unmatched. The V gene's germline CDR1 is MGHRA and CDR2 YSYEKL. CDR3 length: 15 amino acids. The CDR3 region is CASSSSGGVGETQYF. In nucleotides, the CDR3 is TGCGCCAGCAGCTCCAGCGGGGGGGTGGGAGAGACCCAGTACTTC.

The CDR3 sequence: CASSQDRAGGQNEQFF. CDR3 in DNA: TGCGCCAGCAGCCAAGATCGGGCAGGAGGGCAAAATGAGCAGTTCTTC. V gene TRBV4-3 combines with J gene TRBJ2-1; a possible D gene is TRBD2 (6 bases). Germline loops: CDR1 LGHNA, CDR2 YSLEER. The CDR3 has 16 residues. The V end lost 0 bases, the J end lost 7 bases, and 16 bases lay between the germline ends.

The rearrangement links TRBV2 to TRBJ2-5, with 10 bases matching TRBD2. CDR3 length: 14 residues. The germline gives CDR1 SNHLY, CDR2 FYNNEI. The junction had 5 bases not matched to a gene; V was cut back by 5 bases and J by 5 bases. CDR3 DNA: TGTGCCAGCAGTCCTAGCGGGGGCGGGGAGACCCAGTACTTC. Translation gives CASSPSGGGETQYF.

The chain links TRBV25-1 to TRBJ2-3; 7 bases match TRBD2. The CDR3 has 14 amino acids. V was pared by 4 bases and J by 2 bases, with 3 bases of the junction left unmatched. The germline V gene has CDR1 MGHDK and CDR2 SYGVNS. The CDR3 protein is CASSVGGNTDTQYF. CDR3 DNA sequence: TGTGCCAGCAGTGTCGGGGGGAACACAGATACGCAGTATTTT.

This clone has just a few counts. The chain links TRBV19 to TRBJ2-1; D is possibly TRBD2 (5 bases). The length of the CDR3 is 14 residues. Germline loops: CDR1 LNHDA, CDR2 SQIVND (reference sequence). V was shortened by 3 bases and J by 5 bases, with 11 bases between the two germline ends. This CDR3 reads CASSIWETNNEQFF. The DNA of the CDR3 is TGTGCCAGTAGTATCTGGGAGACAAACAATGAGCAGTTCTTC. Full variable domain (rest looked up from reference TRBV19 and TRBJ2-1): DGGITQSPKYLFRKEGQNVTLSCEQNLNHDAMYWYRQDPGQGLRLIYYSQIVNDFQKGDIAEGYSVSREKKESFPLTVTSAQKNPTAFYLCASSIWETNNEQFFGPGTRLTVL.

This clone appeared many times. V usage is TRBV5-1 and J usage is TRBJ2-5; D gene unclear. CDR1 is SGHRS and CDR2 is YFSETQ in the germline V gene. Deletions cut 1 base from V and 4 bases from J, with 2 bases between. This CDR3 is 11 amino acids long. CDR3 sequence (DNA): TGCGCCAGCAGCTTGCGAGAGACCCAGTACTTC. It codes for CASSLRETQYF. The whole variable domain, remainder taken from reference TRBV5-1 and TRBJ2-5, is KAGVTQTPRYLIKTRGQQVTLSCSPISGHRSVSWYQQTPGQGLQFLFEYFSETQRNKGNFPGRFSGRQFSNSRSEMNVSTLELGDSALYLCASSLRETQYFGPGTRLLVL.

V and J are TRBV2 and TRBJ1-6, with 7 positions matching TRBD1. This CDR3 region has 13 residues. CDR1 and CDR2 from the germline V gene are SNHLY and FYNNEI. V lost 10 bases and J lost 7; bases outside the gene matches: 7. CDR3 DNA sequence: TGTGCCACCTACAGGGGCGGGAATTCACCCCTCCACTTT. Amino acid sequence: CATYRGGNSPLHF.

The rearrangement links TRBV4-2 to TRBJ2-3; 12 bases align to TRBD2. CDR1 is LGHNA and CDR2 is YNFKEQ in the germline V gene. This CDR3 has 15 residues. After removal of 3 bases from V and 6 bases from J, the junction contained 4 bases not matched to a gene. The CDR3 DNA follows: TGTGCCAGCAGCCAGGCCCTAGCGGGGGGGGATACGCAGTATTTT. Protein product: CASSQALAGGDTQYF.

This clone was detected only a few times. The chain combines TRBV2 with TRBJ1-2, with 8 bases fitting TRBD1. Germline trimming cut 4 bases from V and 9 bases from J; bases unmatched to any gene: 10. Germline-derived CDR1 and CDR2 are SNHLY and FYNNEI. The CDR3 spans 14 residues. CDR3 bases: TGTGCCAGCAGTGCCCCCGGACAGGGTCGGCGCTACACCTTC. Amino acid sequence: CASSAPGQGRRYTF.

The chain uses TRBV24-1 and TRBJ1-2; possibly TRBD1 for D (5 bases). The CDR3 has 17 amino acids. Between the trimmed V and J ends, which lost 2 bases and 12 bases, there was a span of 27 bases. Per germline, CDR1 KGHDR and CDR2 SFDVKD. The CDR3 loop is CATSDSGTSPFATSHTF. The CDR3 nucleotides are TGTGCCACCAGTGATTCCGGGACTAGCCCCTTTGCCACTTCCCACACCTTC.

The sample holds a few counts of this clone. This rearrangement joins TRBV30 to TRBJ1-5; 7 bases are shared with TRBD1. V lost 0 bases and J lost 7; bases outside the gene matches: 9. The V gene's germline CDR1 is GTSNPN and CDR2 SVGIG (reference sequence). The CDR3 spans 15 residues. The CDR3 spells CAWSVGTAGGQPQHF. The CDR3 region has the DNA TGTGCCTGGAGTGTAGGGACAGCCGGGGGACAGCCCCAGCATTTT.

The genes are TRBV14 and TRBJ1-6; tentatively, D is TRBD1 (5 bases). Looked up from germline, CDR1 is SGHDN and CDR2 is FVKESK. V dropped 5 bases and J dropped 8 bases, with 22 bases sitting between them. This CDR3 is 17 amino acids long. The CDR3 protein is CASSARSGGVRYSPLHF. DNA of the CDR3: TGTGCCAGCAGCGCAAGATCTGGAGGGGTCCGGTATTCACCCCTCCACTTT.

The CDR3, as DNA: TGTGCCACCAGCAGATCCGGGACAGGGAATGAAAAACTGTTTTTT. Translating gives CATSRSGTGNEKLFF. The chain is built from TRBV15 and TRBJ1-4; 9 nucleotides agree with TRBD1. V trimming: 2 bases; J trimming: 5 bases; junction bases outside the gene matches: 3. From germline, CDR1 is LNHNV and CDR2 YYDKDF (reference sequence). This CDR3 has 15 amino acids.

V usage is TRBV29-1 and J usage is TRBJ2-3; 10 nucleotides line up with TRBD1. The V and J ends lost 6 bases and 4 bases, in that order; junction bases with no gene match: 13. The CDR3 sequence is 16 residues long. Germline V gene data show CDR1 as SQVTM and CDR2 as ANQGSEA. The DNA of the CDR3 is TGCAGCGTCCCTCTGGGGACAGGGGCATGGGCAGATACGCAGTATTTT. Translating it yields CSVPLGTGAWADTQYF.

About this clone itself: Other DNA sequences from this sample encode an identical CDR3 as well. The genes are TRBV2 and TRBJ2-7; 8 positions agree with TRBD1. The J segment lost 6 bases and the V segment lost 4 bases, leaving 2 bases of the junction unmatched. This CDR3 has 12 amino acids. Germline loops: CDR1 SNHLY, CDR2 FYNNEI. The DNA for the CDR3 is TGTGCCAGCAGTGGAACAGGGGGCGAGCAGTACTTC. The encoded protein is CASSGTGGEQYF.

This clone was picked up a small number of times. One junction end does not reproduce the germline sequence, and a read error may be involved. V usage is TRBV11-2 and J usage is TRBJ2-1, with a tentative D call TRBD2 (7 bases). This CDR3 spans 14 amino acids. From germline, CDR1 is SGHAT and CDR2 FQNNGV. The CDR3 DNA reads TGTGCCAGCAGCTTAGACCGGTTGGGGGGGCGTTCGATCTTC. This translates into CASSLDRLGGRSIF. Filled out from reference TRBV11-2 and TRBJ2-1, the complete variable domain reads EAGVAQSPRYKIIEKRQSVAFWCNPISGHATLYWYQQILGQGPKLLIQFQNNGVVDDSQLPKDRFSAERLKGVDSTLKIQPAKLEDSAVYLCASSLDRLGGRSIFGPGTRLTVL.

This clone was detected only a few times. The V and J genes are TRBV19 and TRBJ2-3; TRBD2 agrees at 8 bases. V gave up 5 bases and J gave up 7 bases; unmatched junction bases: 14. CDR1 is LNHDA, CDR2 SQIVND, per germline (reference sequence). The CDR3 is 16 amino acids. CDR3 protein: CASSPRGGLRTNTQYF. CDR3 DNA sequence: TGTGCCAGTAGTCCCCGCGGGGGGCTACGCACTAATACGCAGTATTTT.

The chain couples TRBV6-4 to TRBJ1-6, with 7 bases aligning to TRBD1. CDR1 and CDR2 (germline): MRHNA, SNTAGT. The V segment lost 6 bases and the J segment 8 bases; nucleotides outside the gene matches: 7. The CDR3 is 14 residues long. Here the CDR3 DNA reads TGTGCCAGCAGCCCACGACAGGGTTATTCACCCCTCCACTTT. This gives the protein CASSPRQGYSPLHF.

The chain combines TRBV7-8 with TRBJ2-7; D gene unclear. The germline gives CDR1 SGHVS, CDR2 FQNEAQ. This CDR3 spans 12 amino acids. The V and J ends lost 1 base and 5 bases respectively, with 6 bases between them. The CDR3 DNA reads TGTGCCAGCAGCTTAGTGCAGGACGAGCAGTACTTC. Translating gives CASSLVQDEQYF.

This rearrangement joins TRBV5-1 to TRBJ1-2; a possible D gene is TRBD1 (6 bases). Germline-derived CDR1 and CDR2 are SGHRS and YFSETQ. The V and J ends lost 2 bases and 7 bases respectively, with 18 bases between them. The CDR3 has 15 residues. In nucleotides, the CDR3 is TGCGCCAGCAGCTTCAGAACAGGGAATGGGGTTGGCTACACCTTC. Translating gives CASSFRTGNGVGYTF.

CDR3 in amino acids: CASSIGQDSNQPQHF. In nucleotides, the CDR3 is TGTGCCAGTAGTATTGGGCAGGATAGCAATCAGCCCCAGCATTTT. This chain uses TRBV19 with TRBJ1-5; D gene ambiguous. Germline-derived CDR1 and CDR2 are LNHDA and SQIVND (reference sequence). The germline V and J ends were trimmed by 3 bases and 0 bases, with 9 bases remaining between them. The CDR3 length is 15 residues.